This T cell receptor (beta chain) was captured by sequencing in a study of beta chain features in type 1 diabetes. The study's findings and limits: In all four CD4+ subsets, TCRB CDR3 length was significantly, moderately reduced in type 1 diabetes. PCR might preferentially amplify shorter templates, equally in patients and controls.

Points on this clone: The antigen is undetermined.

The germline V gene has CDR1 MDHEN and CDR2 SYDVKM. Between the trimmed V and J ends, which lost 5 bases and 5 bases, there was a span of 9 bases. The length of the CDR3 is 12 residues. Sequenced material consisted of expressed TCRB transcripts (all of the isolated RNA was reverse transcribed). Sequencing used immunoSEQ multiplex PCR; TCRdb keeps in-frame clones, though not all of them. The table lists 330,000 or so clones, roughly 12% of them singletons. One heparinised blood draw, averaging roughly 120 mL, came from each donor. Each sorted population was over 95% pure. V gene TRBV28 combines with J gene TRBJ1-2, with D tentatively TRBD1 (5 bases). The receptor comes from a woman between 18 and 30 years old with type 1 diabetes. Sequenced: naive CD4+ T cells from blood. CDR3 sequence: CASSRDFYGYTF. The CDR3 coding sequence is TGTGCCAGCAGTCGGGACTTTTATGGCTACACCTTC.